This passage covers 11 T cell receptor beta chains from one sample sequenced in a study of radiotherapy plus CTLA-4 blockade in lung cancer. Clones were read by immunoSEQ multiplex PCR, and TCRdb kept only the in-frame ones, dropping some. The profile shows about 78,000 clones, approximately 83% of them singletons. The sample was peripheral blood, taken from a patient treated with radiotherapy plus ipilimumab. The receptors derive from a human donor with non-small cell lung cancer who had a partial response to radiotherapy plus ipilimumab.

The V and J genes are TRBV28 and TRBJ2-5, with 9 positions matching TRBD2. V lost 6 bases, J lost 4 bases, and 12 bases stayed unmatched. The CDR3 spans 16 residues. Germline V gene lookup returns CDR1 MDHEN and CDR2 SYDVKM. CDR3 sequence: CASRALGLAIRETQYF. The CDR3 nucleotides are TGTGCCAGCAGAGCCTTGGGACTAGCAATTAGAGAGACCCAGTACTTC.

This clone was seen more than once but under ten times. This chain links TRBV4-3 with TRBJ2-3; 8 bases match TRBD2. The length of the CDR3 is 16 residues. V was pared by 0 bases and J by 1 base, with 3 bases of the junction left unmatched. CDR1 and CDR2 (germline): LGHNA, YSLEER. CDR3 in DNA: TGCGCCAGCAGCCAAGATTCAGCGGGAGGCACAGATACGCAGTATTTT. Protein sequence: CASSQDSAGGTDTQYF.

This chain connects TRBV4-1 to TRBJ1-4, with D possibly TRBD1 on 5 matching bases. CDR3 size: 16 residues. The germline V and J ends were trimmed by 3 bases and 7 bases, with 18 bases remaining between them. The germline V gene encodes CDR1 MGHRA and CDR2 YSYEKL. CDR3: CASSQRLGQGGEKLFF. The CDR3, as DNA: TGCGCCAGCAGCCAGAGATTGGGGCAGGGAGGTGAAAAACTGTTTTTT.

The chain links TRBV5-8 to TRBJ2-3; TRBD2 agrees at 7 bases. The V gene's germline CDR1 is SGHTS and CDR2 YDEGEE. CDR3 size: 14 residues. Trimming removed 4 bases from V and 5 bases from J; junction bases left unmatched: 7. The CDR3 bases are TGTGCCAGCAGCAGCGGGACCCGGGGAGATACGCAGTATTTT. This encodes CASSSGTRGDTQYF.

A single count supports this clone. The chain couples TRBV19 to TRBJ2-1; no firm D call. This CDR3 has 13 amino acids. The ends were cut back, 6 bases at V and 1 base at J, with 7 bases in the middle. CDR1 and CDR2 (germline): LNHDA, SQIVND (reference sequence). In DNA, the CDR3 is TGTGCCAGTAGCAAACAGTCCTACAATGAGCAGTTCTTC. Protein product: CASSKQSYNEQFF.

The genes are TRBV27 and TRBJ2-2, with D perhaps TRBD1 (6 bases). CDR1 MNHEY and CDR2 SMNVEV come from the germline V gene (reference sequence). V was trimmed by 6 bases and J by 1 base, leaving 18 bases between them. The CDR3 consists of 17 residues. The chain's CDR3 is CASSRIQGLQNTGELFF. Here the CDR3 DNA reads TGTGCCAGCAGCCGAATCCAGGGGCTTCAGAACACCGGGGAGCTGTTTTTT.

J is TRBJ1-2 and V is TRBV18; TRBD1 matches at 9 bases. The germline CDR1 and CDR2 sequences are KGHSH and LQKENI. Germline trimming cut 4 bases from V and 6 bases from J; bases unmatched to any gene: 3. The CDR3 contains 13 residues. CDR3 sequence reads: CASSRWTGDGYTF. DNA for the CDR3: TGTGCCAGCTCACGTTGGACAGGGGATGGCTACACCTTC.

V is TRBV30 and J is TRBJ1-1, with D tentatively TRBD1 (5 bases). Between the trimmed V and J ends, which lost 1 base and 2 bases, there was a span of 11 bases. The CDR3 consists of 14 residues. The V gene's germline CDR1 is GTSNPN and CDR2 SVGIG (reference sequence). The CDR3 DNA reads TGTGCCTGGAGTGGGAAAGGGGTAAACACTGAAGCTTTCTTT. It specifies CAWSGKGVNTEAFF.

The chain carries TRBV7-2 and TRBJ1-2, with D possibly matching TRBD1 (6 bases). Trimming shortened V by 5 bases and J by 4 bases, and 11 bases separated the two germline ends. Germline V gives CDR1 SGHTA, CDR2 FQGNSA. The CDR3 has 13 amino acids. The CDR3, as DNA: TGTGCCAGCAGCATCCAAGGGGGCTATGGCTACACCTTC. This translates into CASSIQGGYGYTF.

This chain uses TRBV5-1 with TRBJ1-2; 8 nucleotides align to TRBD1. Germline CDR1 reads SGHRS; CDR2 reads YFSETQ. With V trimmed by 4 bases and J by 3 bases, 8 bases remained unmatched. CDR3 size: 15 residues. CDR3 in DNA: TGCGCCAGCAGCGCTACAGGGGGTCGGGACTATGGCTACACCTTC. It translates to CASSATGGRDYGYTF.

The chain links TRBV15 to TRBJ2-1; TRBD2 aligns across 10 bases. Germline V CDR1 and CDR2: LNHNV, YYDKDF (reference sequence). The CDR3 is 16 residues long. V lost 0 bases, J lost 12 bases, and 11 bases stayed unmatched. CDR3 sequence (DNA): TGTGCCACCAGCAGAGATAAGGCTAGCGGGGGTCTAGGGCAGTTCTTC. Protein: CATSRDKASGGLGQFF.